Listed below are T cell receptor beta chains from one sample, sequenced in a study of control samples from healthy donors and cancer patients. Only in-frame clones appear in the TCRdb table, and some are missing; sequencing was by immunoSEQ multiplex PCR. The profile shows some 110,000 clones, more than 70% of them singletons. Material: blood. These receptors were taken from a woman in her 70s in good health. CDR3s include the opening cysteine and the closing phenylalanine or tryptophan. The D gene is left open where the match is weak. Rows give clone size only sometimes, using once, few, many, or a class for an expanded clone.

D	J	size	V	DNA	CDR3
TRBD1	TRBJ1-5	NA	TRBV19	TGTGCCAGTAGTATTGGACAGGGGAGGCAGCCCCAGCATTTT	CASSIGQGRQPQHF
NA	TRBJ2-5	NA	TRBV7-9	TGTGCCAGCAGCTTAGCAGGGACTCACGGTACCCAGTACTTC	CASSLAGTHGTQYF
NA	TRBJ1-1	NA	TRBV2	TGTGCCAGCAGTGAAGGAGTGAACACTGAAGCTTTCTTT	CASSEGVNTEAFF
TRBD1	TRBJ1-3	NA	TRBV10-3	TGTGCCATCAGTGTCGGGACCGGGACAGCCGGAAACACCATATATTTT	CAISVGTGTAGNTIYF
TRBD1	TRBJ2-5	NA	TRBV19	TGTGCCAGTGGGGACAGGGGGGGAATTGCTGGAGAGACCCAGTACTTC	CASGDRGGIAGETQYF
NA	TRBJ1-2	NA	TRBV19	TGTGCCAGTATCGGCCAGGGAATGGGGACTAACTATGGCTACACCTTC	CASIGQGMGTNYGYTF
NA	TRBJ1-2	few	TRBV9	TGTGCCAGCAGCGGAGAAACAGGGTATCGCTATGGCTACACCTTC	CASSGETGYRYGYTF
NA	TRBJ1-2	NA	TRBV29-1	TGCAGCGTTGAAGACGGAGCTCGGGGCAACTATGGCTACACCTTC	CSVEDGARGNYGYTF
TRBD1	TRBJ1-1	NA	TRBV19	TGTGCCAGTAGTAGGGACAGGGCCGCCACTGAAGCTTTCTTT	CASSRDRAATEAFF
TRBD1	TRBJ2-2	NA	TRBV25-1	TGTGCCAGCAATGGACAGGGGGCTAGCGGGGAGCTGTTTTTT	CASNGQGASGELFF
NA	TRBJ1-2	NA	TRBV12-3/TRBV12-4	TGTGCCAGCAGTTTAGTGGGGTCTGGCTACACCTTC	CASSLVGSGYTF
NA	TRBJ1-2	NA	TRBV12-3/TRBV12-4	TGTGCCAGCAGTTTAGGGCCAGTCTATGGCTACACCTTC	CASSLGPVYGYTF
TRBD1	TRBJ2-3	NA	TRBV19	TGTGCCAGTAGTTCCGGACAGGGGAACACAGATACGCAGTATTTT	CASSSGQGNTDTQYF
NA	TRBJ2-2	NA	TRBV10-3	TGTGCCATCAGTGAGTCTGGGGGCACCGGGGAGCTGTTTTTT	CAISESGGTGELFF
NA	TRBJ2-2	NA	TRBV4-3	TGCGCCAGCAGCCAAGGTTCTGTGACCGGGGAGCTGTTTTTT	CASSQGSVTGELFF
NA	TRBJ2-7	NA	TRBV27	TGTGCCAGCAAGTATGGTACAAATTCCTACGAGCAGTACTTC	CASKYGTNSYEQYF
NA	TRBJ2-2	NA	TRBV11-2	TGTGCCAGCAGCCGCTCAGGAACGAACACCGGGGAGCTGTTTTTT	CASSRSGTNTGELFF
NA	TRBJ1-1	NA	TRBV6-1	TGTGCCAGCAGTGAAGTGGACACTGAAGCTTTCTTT	CASSEVDTEAFF
NA	TRBJ1-2	NA	TRBV4-3	TGCGCCAGCAGTCGTTTTGGAAGGGCTAACTATGGCTACACCTTC	CASSRFGRANYGYTF
TRBD1	TRBJ2-5	NA	TRBV2	TGTGCCAGCAGTGTGGAGGGACAGGGTTCGGAGACCCAGTACTTC	CASSVEGQGSETQYF
TRBD1	TRBJ1-3	NA	TRBV4-2	TGTGCCAGCAGCCAAGAATTTACAGGGGCCGCTGGAAACACCATATATTTT	CASSQEFTGAAGNTIYF
NA	TRBJ2-7	once	TRBV5-1	TGCGCCAGCAGCCGAGGAGGGAGGCCGACCTACGAGCAGTACTTC	CASSRGGRPTYEQYF
NA	TRBJ2-5	NA	TRBV7-2	TGTGCCAGCAGCTTACAGGGGTGGCAAGAGACCCAGTACTTC	CASSLQGWQETQYF
NA	TRBJ1-3	NA	TRBV11-2	TGTGCCAGCAGCTTAGAGGTCAGGGAAAGCACCATATATTTT	CASSLEVRESTIYF
NA	TRBJ1-1	NA	TRBV19	TGTGCCAGTAGTAGGCCCGGGAACATGAACACTGAAGCTTTCTTT	CASSRPGNMNTEAFF
NA	TRBJ2-1	NA	TRBV11-2	TGTGCCAGCAGCTTAGATAGGGGTCCAGGCAATGAGCAGTTCTTC	CASSLDRGPGNEQFF